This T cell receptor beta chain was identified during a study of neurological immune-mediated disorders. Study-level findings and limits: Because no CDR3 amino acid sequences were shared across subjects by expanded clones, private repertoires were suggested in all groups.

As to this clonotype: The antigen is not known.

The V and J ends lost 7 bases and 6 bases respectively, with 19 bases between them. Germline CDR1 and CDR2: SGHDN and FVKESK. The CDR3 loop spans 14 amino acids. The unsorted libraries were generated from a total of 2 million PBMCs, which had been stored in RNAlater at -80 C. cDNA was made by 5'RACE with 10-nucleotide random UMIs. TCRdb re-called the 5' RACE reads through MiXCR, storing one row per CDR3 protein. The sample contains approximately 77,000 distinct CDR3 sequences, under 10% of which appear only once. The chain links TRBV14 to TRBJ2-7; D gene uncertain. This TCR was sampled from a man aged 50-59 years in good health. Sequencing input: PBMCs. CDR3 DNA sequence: TGTGCCAGCATCCAGGAAGCCAGGAGCTCCGAGCAGTACTTC. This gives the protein CASIQEARSSEQYF. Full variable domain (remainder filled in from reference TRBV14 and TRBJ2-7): EAGVTQFPSHSVIEKGQTVTLRCDPISGHDNLYWYRRVMGKEIKFLLHFVKESKQDESGMPNNRFLAERTGGTYSTLKVQPAELEDSGVYFCASIQEARSSEQYFGPGTRLTVT.